This passage covers 30 T cell receptor beta chains from one sample sequenced in a study of blood T cell repertoires in COVID-19. Profiling relied on immunoSEQ multiplex PCR, and the TCRdb table lists in-frame clones only, not all of them. Here the sample spans about 320,000 clones, roughly 85% being singletons. Sample: peripheral blood. The receptor source for this set is a human donor in a cohort sampled during active COVID-19.

J is TRBJ2-2 and V is TRBV18; 7 nucleotides line up with TRBD1. J gave up 0 bases and V 5 bases, and 6 bases lay outside the gene matches. CDR1 and CDR2 (germline): KGHSH, LQKENI. This CDR3 spans 16 amino acids. The chain's CDR3 is CASSSRGGANTGELFF. CDR3 nucleotides: TGTGCCAGCTCATCAAGAGGGGGCGCGAACACCGGGGAGCTGTTTTTT.

The V call is TRBV24-1, the J call TRBJ1-1; no firm D call. Trimming stripped 6 bases from V and 0 bases from J, with 7 bases between. CDR1 and CDR2 (germline): KGHDR, SFDVKD. The CDR3 length is 13 residues. CDR3 region: CATSSRMNTEAFF. The CDR3 DNA is TGTGCCACCAGTAGCAGGATGAACACTGAAGCTTTCTTT.

The chain is built from TRBV7-9 and TRBJ1-6, with 7 positions matching TRBD1. The CDR3 runs 15 residues. Germline CDR1 is SEHNR and CDR2 is FQNEAQ (reference sequence). Unmatched junction bases numbered 5, after V lost 2 bases and J lost 7 bases. CDR3 protein: CASSLSGTENSPLHF. The DNA for the CDR3 is TGTGCCAGCAGCTTATCGGGGACAGAAAATTCACCCCTCCACTTT. The full variable domain, rest sourced from reference TRBV7-9 and TRBJ1-6, is DTGVSQNPRHKITKRGQNVTFRCDPISEHNRLYWYRQTLGQGPEFLTYFQNEAQLEKSRLLSDRFSAERPKGSFSTLEIQRTEQGDSAMYLCASSLSGTENSPLHFGNGTRLTVT.

The chain joins TRBV12-5 to TRBJ2-2, with unresolved D. The CDR3 has 13 amino acids. The V end lost 9 bases, the J end lost 1 base, and 9 bases lay between the germline ends. Germline CDR1 is LGHNT and CDR2 is FRNRAP. The CDR3, as DNA: TGTGCTAGGCATCTAGGGAACACCGGGGAGCTGTTTTTT. Translation gives CARHLGNTGELFF.

The V gene is TRBV4-1, the J gene TRBJ1-5; D not resolved. The CDR3 has 14 residues. Germline-derived CDR1 and CDR2 are MGHRA and YSYEKL. Between the trimmed V and J ends, which lost 1 base and 8 bases, there was a span of 12 bases. CDR3 in DNA: TGCGCCAGCAGCCAAGGTTTTGGGCAGGAGCCCCAGCATTTT. Translated, it gives CASSQGFGQEPQHF.

In this sample, this clone turned up once. This sequence joins TRBV29-1 and TRBJ2-3; 8 positions agree with TRBD2. Germline CDR1 is SQVTM and CDR2 is ANQGSEA. The CDR3 is 15 amino acids. Trimming cost V 2 bases and J 2 bases; bases outside gene matches: 6. CDR3 sequence: CSVELLADHTDTQYF. The DNA for the CDR3 is TGCAGCGTTGAACTACTAGCGGACCACACAGATACGCAGTATTTT.

The genes are TRBV7-9 and TRBJ1-1; TRBD1 matches at 9 bases. CDR3 length: 14 amino acids. V lost 3 bases, J lost 6 bases, and 5 bases stayed unmatched. Germline assignment: CDR1 SEHNR and CDR2 FQNEAQ (reference sequence). This CDR3 reads CASSLGQGIPEAFF. CDR3 nucleotides: TGTGCCAGCAGCTTGGGACAGGGTATACCTGAAGCTTTCTTT.

This clone was counted a few times. The V and J genes are TRBV6-1 and TRBJ2-7, with 7 bases aligning to TRBD1. V gave up 7 bases and J gave up 2 bases; unmatched junction bases: 2. The CDR3 spans 12 residues. Germline V gene lookup returns CDR1 MNHNS and CDR2 SASEGT. The CDR3 coding sequence is TGTGCCAGCAAGACAGGGACCTACGAGCAGTACTTC. This translates into CASKTGTYEQYF.

V usage is TRBV9 and J usage is TRBJ2-2; TRBD1 matches 9 bases. Germline lookup yields CDR1 SGDLS and CDR2 YYNGEE. This CDR3 contains 19 residues. Trimming cost V 0 bases and J 4 bases; bases outside gene matches: 13. CDR3 sequence: CASSVGVGQGKKRTGELFF. CDR3 in DNA: TGTGCCAGCAGCGTAGGCGTGGGACAGGGAAAAAAGCGCACCGGGGAGCTGTTTTTT.

This chain links TRBV19 with TRBJ1-2; D is perhaps TRBD1 (6 bases). The V gene's germline CDR1 is LNHDA and CDR2 SQIVND (reference sequence). The V end was cut by 3 bases, the J end by 2 bases, with 19 bases between. CDR3 length: 17 amino acids. CDR3 sequence (DNA): TGTGCCAGTAGTATTAGAACCGGGACACAATTCAACTATGGCTACACCTTC. Amino acids: CASSIRTGTQFNYGYTF.

This sequence joins TRBV7-3 and TRBJ2-2; 7 nucleotides agree with TRBD1. V shed 2 bases, J shed 1 base, and the junction held 7 bases outside the gene matches. CDR1 is SGHTA and CDR2 is FQGTGA in the germline V gene. The CDR3 is made up of 17 amino acids. The CDR3 loop reads CASSLGFPGGNTGELFF. The CDR3 DNA follows: TGTGCCAGCAGCTTAGGGTTTCCAGGGGGGAACACCGGGGAGCTGTTTTTT.

V usage is TRBV5-1 and J usage is TRBJ2-2; 7 nucleotides agree with TRBD1. This CDR3 region has 16 residues. J was trimmed by 6 bases and V by 3 bases; bases with no gene match: 11. Germline CDR1 SGHRS, CDR2 YFSETQ. The DNA for the CDR3 is TGCGCCAGCAGCTCAAAAATAGACAGGGCACCCGGGGAGCTGTTTTTT. It encodes CASSSKIDRAPGELFF.

J is TRBJ2-3 and V is TRBV6-1, with D perhaps matching TRBD2 (6 bases). V lost 6 bases and J lost 0, with 16 bases in between. Germline CDR1 is MNHNS and CDR2 is SASEGT. This CDR3 is built from 16 residues. The CDR3 here is CASRETGLRSTDTQYF. CDR3 DNA sequence: TGTGCCAGCAGGGAAACGGGACTGAGAAGCACAGATACGCAGTATTTT.

The chain recombines TRBV7-2 with TRBJ2-3; tentative D call: TRBD2 (6 bases). The germline V and J ends were trimmed by 3 bases and 2 bases, with 9 bases remaining between them. This CDR3 contains 14 residues. The germline V gene encodes CDR1 SGHTA and CDR2 FQGNSA. The CDR3 is CASSFLDYTDTQYF. CDR3 DNA: TGTGCCAGCAGCTTTTTGGACTACACAGATACGCAGTATTTT.

V and J are TRBV30 and TRBJ1-1; D is unresolved. This CDR3 is built from 14 residues. Deletions cut 0 bases from V and 1 base from J, with 9 bases between. CDR1 and CDR2 from the germline V gene are GTSNPN and SVGIG (reference sequence). The CDR3 bases are TGTGCCTGGAGTGTAGGCGGCGGGAACACTGAAGCTTTCTTT. Protein product: CAWSVGGGNTEAFF.

V gene TRBV20-1 combines with J gene TRBJ2-3, with 11 bases that match TRBD2. With V trimmed by 3 bases and J by 0 bases, 5 bases remained unmatched. CDR3 size: 16 residues. Germline CDR1 DFQATT, CDR2 SNEGSKA (reference sequence). The CDR3 loop is CSASARLAGSTDTQYF. The CDR3 bases are TGCAGTGCTAGTGCAAGACTAGCGGGGAGCACAGATACGCAGTATTTT.

The chain couples TRBV19 to TRBJ2-1, with 10 positions matching TRBD2. The CDR3 runs 15 residues. Germline CDR1 reads LNHDA; CDR2 reads SQIVND (reference sequence). Germline trimming cut 2 bases from V and 4 bases from J; bases unmatched to any gene: 2. Here the CDR3 reads CASSISGGVYNEQFF. The CDR3 nucleotides are TGTGCCAGTAGTATAAGCGGGGGGGTTTACAATGAGCAGTTCTTC.

The chain links TRBV6-4 to TRBJ1-1, with TRBD1 matching 10 bases. CDR3 length: 14 residues. With 6 bases clipped from V and 4 bases from J, the junction kept 5 bases outside the gene matches. Germline V gene lookup returns CDR1 MRHNA and CDR2 SNTAGT. CDR3 nucleotides: TGTGCCAGCAGCCGGGACAGGGGCGGCACTGAAGCTTTCTTT. It codes for CASSRDRGGTEAFF.

The genes are TRBV2 and TRBJ1-4, with D unclear. Germline CDR1 SNHLY, CDR2 FYNNEI. This CDR3 spans 13 amino acids. Trimming cost V 11 bases and J 6 bases, with 16 bases left between them. The CDR3 here is CACQAFSHEKLFF. The CDR3 DNA reads as TGTGCCTGCCAAGCCTTTTCCCATGAAAAACTGTTTTTT.

This chain uses TRBV3-1 (or the pseudogene TRBV3-2) with TRBJ1-2; 8 nucleotides align to TRBD1. Germline V lookup: CDR1 LGHDT, CDR2 YNNKEL (reference sequence). The V gene end was trimmed by 4 bases and the J gene end by 7 bases; junction bases not matched to a gene: 2. The CDR3 is 12 residues long. CDR3 protein: CASSPGTGGYTF. DNA of the CDR3: TGTGCCAGCAGCCCTGGGACAGGTGGCTACACCTTC.

This sequence joins TRBV19 and TRBJ2-7, with 9 bases fitting TRBD1. The CDR3 extends over 15 amino acids. After removal of 5 bases from V and 4 bases from J, the junction contained 9 bases not matched to a gene. Germline-derived CDR1 and CDR2 are LNHDA and SQIVND (reference sequence). The chain's CDR3 is CASSVLKTGGYEQYF. CDR3 DNA: TGTGCCAGTAGTGTCCTCAAGACAGGGGGGTACGAGCAGTACTTC.

The table lists this clone with many counts. This sequence joins TRBV5-1 and TRBJ1-1; D is unresolved. V was clipped by 2 bases and J by 1 base, with 6 bases between them. This CDR3 has 13 residues. CDR1 and CDR2 from the germline V gene are SGHRS and YFSETQ. The CDR3: CASSFTANTEAFF. CDR3 bases: TGCGCCAGCAGCTTTACAGCGAACACTGAAGCTTTCTTT.

This chain uses TRBV7-8 with TRBJ1-4, with TRBD1 matching 8 bases. J was trimmed by 3 bases and V by 1 base; bases with no gene match: 7. Germline loops: CDR1 SGHVS, CDR2 FQNEAQ. This CDR3 comprises 17 residues. The chain's CDR3 is CASSLGPRGPSNEKLFF. The CDR3 DNA follows: TGTGCCAGCAGCTTAGGCCCCAGGGGGCCATCTAATGAAAAACTGTTTTTT.

V usage is TRBV3-1 (or the pseudogene TRBV3-2) and J usage is TRBJ2-7, with D possibly being TRBD1 (5 bases). Germline V gene lookup returns CDR1 LGHDT and CDR2 YNNKEL (reference sequence). This CDR3 region has 15 residues. Trimming cost V 2 bases and J 2 bases, with 13 bases left between them. CDR3 sequence: CASSQITPTAYEQYF. The CDR3, as DNA: TGTGCCAGCAGCCAAATAACGCCGACAGCCTACGAGCAGTACTTC.

DNA of the CDR3: TGTGCCAGCAGCTTAGCGCGGAACACCGGGGAGCTGTTTTTT. Its protein is CASSLARNTGELFF. The chain recombines TRBV7-2 with TRBJ2-2; no reliable D call. The CDR3 spans 14 residues. From germline, CDR1 is SGHTA and CDR2 FQGNSA. V was pared by 0 bases and J by 1 base, with 3 bases between.

The rearrangement links TRBV9 to TRBJ2-1, with D possibly TRBD2 on 6 matching bases. The germline V and J ends were trimmed by 4 bases and 5 bases, with 16 bases remaining between them. Germline V gene data show CDR1 as SGDLS and CDR2 as YYNGEE. The CDR3 has 15 residues. For the CDR3, the DNA is TGTGCCAGCAGCCCAAAGGCTAGCGAGCACAATGAGCAGTTCTTC. Translation gives CASSPKASEHNEQFF.

The chain employs TRBV7-9 and TRBJ1-1; tentatively, D is TRBD1 (5 bases). CDR3 length equals 13 residues. Germline V lookup: CDR1 SEHNR, CDR2 FQNEAQ (reference sequence). V shed 1 base and J shed 11 bases, with 14 bases lying between them. The CDR3 DNA reads as TGTGCCAGCAGCTTAGGGGGGGTGCTACGGGCTTTCTTT. Amino acid sequence: CASSLGGVLRAFF.

The chain couples TRBV5-1 to TRBJ2-1, with D possibly TRBD2 on 5 matching bases. V was pared by 0 bases and J by 1 base, with 11 bases between. CDR1 is SGHRS and CDR2 is YFSETQ in the germline V gene. The CDR3 is 16 amino acids. The CDR3 DNA reads as TGCGCCAGCAGCTTGGTGCGGCGCGGGTCCTACAATGAGCAGTTCTTC. Protein sequence: CASSLVRRGSYNEQFF.

The chain is built from TRBV13 and TRBJ2-3, with TRBD1 matching 7 bases. CDR3 size: 15 residues. CDR1 PRHDT and CDR2 FYEKMQ come from the germline V gene (reference sequence). J was trimmed by 2 bases and V by 0 bases; bases with no gene match: 2. The CDR3 sequence is CASSLGGTVTDTQYF. CDR3 DNA sequence: TGTGCCAGCAGCTTAGGCGGGACAGTCACAGATACGCAGTATTTT.

The CDR3 DNA reads TGTGCCAGTAGTTTCAGGGGACCAGAGACCCAGTACTTC. As protein: CASSFRGPETQYF. The rearrangement joins TRBV19 to TRBJ2-5; the D gene is possibly TRBD1 (6 bases). The CDR3 totals 13 residues. Trimming took off 5 bases at V and 4 bases at J, with 11 bases between the two ends. The germline V gene encodes CDR1 LNHDA and CDR2 SQIVND (reference sequence).